This TCR beta chain was sequenced for a study of T cell responses to AZD1222 COVID-19 vaccine. Study-level results: AZD1222 recipients seropositive at baseline numbered only 5 to 7. Repertoire sampling happened only post peak T cell response. Two doses of AZD1222 preceded a rise in Spike-specific TCR breadth and depth. White British ancestry dominated among donors, who included more females, and clonal diversity was possibly underestimated.

The CDR3 has 14 residues. Germline CDR1 is SGHVS and CDR2 is FQNEAQ. The V and J ends lost 9 bases and 0 bases respectively, with 14 bases between them. In the case of this clone: Antigen: not known.

The method was immunoSEQ multiplex PCR; TCRdb's version includes in-frame clones alone and lacks a portion of them. Of 120,000 or so clones listed, over 90% were seen once; the top ten hold approximately 2.8%. This TCR was sampled from an adult who received the AZD1222 COVID-19 vaccine. Sequencing used peripheral blood, obtained 28 days after the second AZD1222 dose. V and J are TRBV7-8 and TRBJ1-1; TRBD1 might be the D (5 bases). The CDR3 nucleotides read TGTGCCAGTACCCCGGGACCCTTGAACACTGAAGCTTTCTTT. Protein sequence: CASTPGPLNTEAFF.